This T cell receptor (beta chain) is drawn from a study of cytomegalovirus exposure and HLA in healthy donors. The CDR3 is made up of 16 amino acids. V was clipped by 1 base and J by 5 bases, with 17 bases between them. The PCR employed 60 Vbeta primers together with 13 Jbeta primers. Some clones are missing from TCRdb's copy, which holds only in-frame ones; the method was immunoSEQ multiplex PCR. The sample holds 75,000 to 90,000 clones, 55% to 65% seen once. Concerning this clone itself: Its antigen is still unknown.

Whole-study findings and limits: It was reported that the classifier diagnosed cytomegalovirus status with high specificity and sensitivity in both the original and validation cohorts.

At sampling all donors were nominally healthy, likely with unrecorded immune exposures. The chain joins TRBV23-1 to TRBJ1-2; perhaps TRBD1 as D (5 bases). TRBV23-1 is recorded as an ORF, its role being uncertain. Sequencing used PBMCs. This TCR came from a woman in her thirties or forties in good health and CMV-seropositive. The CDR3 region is CASSQYPGRSNYGYTF. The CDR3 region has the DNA TGCGCCAGCAGTCAATATCCAGGGCGAAGCAATTATGGCTACACCTTC.